This T cell receptor beta chain was sequenced for a study of blood T cells in healthy people across ages. For the study at large: The template switching approach captured approximately one barcoded beta molecule for every two T cells.

A few counts support this clonotype. A sample-barcoded 5' primer and a J-beta primer mix were used in a second PCR of roughly 6 to 11 cycles. Each of the cDNA molecules was tagged by a template-switch adaptor with 12 random nucleotides. TCRdb analysed the 5' RACE reads with MiXCR anew, one entry per CDR3 protein. The top ten clones hold 6.5% to 8% of a sample with over 1,200,000 distinct CDR3 sequences, 59% of them seen once. The receptor was derived from a man aged 18-30 years in good health. The sample taken for sequencing was blood.

The CDR3 sequence: CASSLTSRGAGETQYF. The CDR3 DNA reads TGTGCCAGCAGTTTAACCTCAAGGGGGGCTGGGGAGACCCAGTACTTC. The V and J genes are TRBV27 and TRBJ2-5; D is tentatively TRBD1 or TRBD2 (6 bases each). The V and J ends lost 2 bases and 5 bases respectively, with 18 bases between them. Germline CDR1 is MNHEY and CDR2 is SMNVEV (reference sequence). CDR3 length: 16 amino acids.